This T cell receptor beta chain was retrieved from a study of blood T cell repertoires in COVID-19. Study details: Acute and convalescent COVID-19 samples came from the United States, Italy and Spain. T cells, B-cell-depleted T cells, or PBMCs supplied cDNA or gDNA.

Per germline, CDR1 MNHNS and CDR2 SASEGT. Unmatched junction bases numbered 11, after V lost 2 bases and J lost 2 bases. This CDR3 region has 19 residues. In the authors' workflow: Nucleated cell number was recorded as an estimate derived from reference gene primer amplification. TCRdb's copy holds only in-frame clones and misses some; the assay was immunoSEQ multiplex PCR. Clone size and the V and J calls come from that table; the DNA yielded D and trimming. Altogether over 200,000 clones are present, roughly 89% being singletons, with the ten largest covering roughly 6%. The clonotype was recovered from a man aged 55-75 years who had recovered from COVID-19. Material: peripheral blood. The chain is built from TRBV6-1 and TRBJ2-1, with 11 bases identical to TRBD2. CDR3 loop: CASSETGLAGGLTYNEQFF. Here the CDR3 DNA reads TGTGCCAGCAGTGAAACGGGTCTAGCGGGGGGCCTAACCTACAATGAGCAGTTCTTC.